This T cell receptor (beta chain) was sequenced in a study of blood T cells in healthy people across ages. Study-wide results and caveats: As naive T cell percentage varied, TCR beta diversity correlated strongly with it.

Each sample yielded at least 5 micrograms of PBMC total RNA. The CDR3 totals 14 residues. Primed by a sample-barcoded 5' primer and a J-beta primer mix, a second PCR proceeded for roughly 6 to 12 cycles. Each of the samples gave a minimum of 2.5 million paired-end reads that contained CDR3. TCRdb used MiXCR to reprocess the 5' RACE reads, holding one entry per CDR3 protein. The sample has about 400,000 distinct CDR3 sequences, more than 45% seen once. Regarding this clonotype: Its antigen is as yet unknown. The junction differs from germline at one of its ends, possibly a read error.

Sequencing was carried out using blood. V and J are TRBV12-3 or TRBV12-4 and TRBJ2-3; TRBD2 is a possible D gene (5 bases). This sequence originates from a man aged 60-69 years in good health. In nucleotides, the CDR3 is TGTGCCAGCAGGAGCGGAGTCGTAGTAGATACGGAGTATTTT. Protein product: CASRSGVVVDTEYF.